The rows below give T cell receptor beta chains drawn from one sample of a study of CD8+CD57+ T cells in acquired aplastic anemia. TCRdb fed the reads into MiXCR, producing one record per CDR3 protein. The sample carries around 430,000 distinct CDR3 sequences, roughly 34% recorded once. Sequencing was carried out using sorted CD4+, CD8+, or CD8+CD57+ T cells (not recorded which) from PBMCs. The source is a human donor with aplastic anemia. Each CDR3 is given without its conserved first and last residue. Fields, in order: V gene, clone size, J gene, CDR3 protein. Size tells how often a clone was seen (once, few, many) or the class of an expanded clone, and some rows leave it out.

V gene: TRBV7-8; clone size: many; J gene: TRBJ2-7; CDR3 protein: ASSRNRQGDSYEQY
V gene: TRBV10-3; clone size: many; J gene: TRBJ1-2; CDR3 protein: AISERQGVYGYT
V gene: TRBV6-1; clone size: many; J gene: TRBJ2-7; CDR3 protein: ASKRTGARDEQY
V gene: TRBV10-3; clone size: NA; J gene: TRBJ1-2; CDR3 protein: AISAGTGYGYT
V gene: TRBV29-1; clone size: few; J gene: TRBJ1-1; CDR3 protein: SVEDLDSAGHMNTEAF
V gene: TRBV6-1; clone size: NA; J gene: TRBJ1-3; CDR3 protein: ASSEGTGVVGNTIY
V gene: TRBV7-6; clone size: NA; J gene: TRBJ2-7; CDR3 protein: ASSPRTGGNEQY
V gene: TRBV15; clone size: NA; J gene: TRBJ1-4; CDR3 protein: ATSSDVRSGKLF
V gene: TRBV4-3; clone size: NA; J gene: TRBJ2-5; CDR3 protein: ASSPDRGLETQY
V gene: TRBV10-3; clone size: few; J gene: TRBJ2-5; CDR3 protein: AISGGGETQY
V gene: TRBV20-1; clone size: NA; J gene: TRBJ1-2; CDR3 protein: SASGTGGSGNAIY
V gene: TRBV24-1; clone size: NA; J gene: TRBJ1-1; CDR3 protein: ATSDARGREAF